These T cell receptor beta chains were read from a single sample in a study of blood T cells in healthy people across ages. Each CDR3 protein is one row after TCRdb ran MiXCR on the 5' RACE reads. Altogether 550,000 to 600,000 distinct CDR3 sequences are present, approximately 30% being singletons, with the ten largest covering approximately 17%. Sequencing input: blood. These receptors were obtained from a woman between 65 and 79 years old in good health. Both conserved end residues are part of each CDR3. A D gene is named only where the DNA matches it firmly. Size values are once, few and many counts, or a class for expanded clones, and some rows have none.

V gene	J gene	D gene	clone size	CDR3 length	CDR3 protein	CDR3 DNA
TRBV7-9	TRBJ2-3	TRBD1	.	14	CASSHGTGTDTQYF	TGTGCCAGCAGCCACGGGACAGGGACAGATACGCAGTATTTT
TRBV7-3	TRBJ1-3	.	.	16	CASSLTPDDLTNTIYF	TGTGCCAGCAGCTTAACTCCCGACGACCTAACAAACACCATATATTTT
TRBV7-2	TRBJ2-3	.	.	16	CASSLGRSGGGETQYF	TGTGCCAGCAGCTTAGGTCGCTCCGGGGGCGGCGAAACGCAGTATTTT
TRBV5-1	TRBJ1-1	.	few	16	CASSRGTGGSNTEAFF	TGCGCCAGCAGTCGGGGGACCGGCGGCTCGAACACTGAAGCTTTCTTT
TRBV29-1	TRBJ1-2	.	.	17	CSVEDIRSRAAPYGYTF	TGCAGCGTTGAAGATATCAGATCGAGGGCAGCTCCCTATGGCTACACCTTC
TRBV12-3/TRBV12-4	TRBJ2-1	TRBD2	.	14	CASSPRLAGGPPFF	TGTGCCAGCAGTCCCCGACTAGCGGGAGGGCCCCCGTTCTTC
TRBV7-2	TRBJ2-1	.	.	18	CASSRLPLRGRGLNEQFF	TGTGCCAGCAGCCGCCTGCCCCTGCGGGGGCGGGGTCTCAATGAGCAGTTCTTC
TRBV6-6	TRBJ1-2	.	.	12	CASSYGAYGYTF	TGTGCCAGCAGTTACGGTGCCTATGGCTACACCTTC
TRBV7-3	TRBJ2-5	.	.	15	CASSLRAGSQETQYF	TGTGCCAGCAGCTTAAGGGCAGGCTCCCAAGAGACCCAGTACTTC
TRBV6-2/TRBV6-3	TRBJ2-4	.	few	12	CASSPTETIQYF	TGTGCCAGCAGCCCCACAGAGACAATTCAGTACTTC
TRBV3-1	TRBJ2-1	.	.	13	CASSQEGYNEQFF	TGTGCCAGCAGCCAAGAGGGATACAATGAGCAGTTCTTC
TRBV5-1	TRBJ2-5	.	.	13	CASSQPVKETQYF	TGCGCCAGCAGCCAACCGGTTAAAGAGACCCAGTACTTC
TRBV29-1	TRBJ2-2	TRBD2	.	15	CSVEGLAGGSGELFF	TGCAGCGTTGAAGGACTAGCGGGGGGGAGCGGGGAGCTGTTTTTT
TRBV3-1	TRBJ1-2	TRBD1	few	14	CASTSWTGENGYTF	TGTGCCAGCACATCCTGGACAGGGGAAAATGGCTACACCTTC
TRBV5-1	TRBJ2-5	TRBD1	.	15	CASSRPTGAQETQYF	TGCGCCAGCAGCCGCCCGACAGGGGCCCAAGAGACCCAGTACTTC
TRBV5-1	TRBJ2-5	.	few	17	CASSLAEGRAIQETQYF	TGCGCCAGCAGCTTGGCTGAGGGCAGGGCGATCCAAGAGACCCAGTACTTC
TRBV11-2	TRBJ2-3	TRBD1	.	15	CASSKGTGLTDTQYF	TGTGCCAGCAGCAAAGGGACAGGCCTCACAGATACGCAGTATTTT
TRBV11-2	TRBJ2-7	.	.	15	CASSQKGGLPYEQYF	TGTGCCAGCAGCCAGAAGGGGGGATTGCCCTACGAGCAGTACTTC
TRBV6-2/TRBV6-3	TRBJ2-7	.	.	13	CASSYNVGVEQYF	TGTGCCAGCAGTTACAATGTAGGGGTCGAGCAGTACTTC
TRBV10-3	TRBJ2-3	.	.	11	CAIGERDTQYF	TGCGCCATCGGCGAGAGGGATACGCAGTATTTT
TRBV7-2	TRBJ2-5	TRBD2	.	17	CASSLAIAGGFQETQYF	TGTGCCAGCAGCTTAGCGATAGCGGGGGGTTTCCAAGAGACCCAGTACTTC
TRBV20-1	TRBJ2-3	.	few	12	CSARSPSDTQYF	TGCAGTGCTAGATCCCCTTCAGATACGCAGTATTTT
TRBV20-1	TRBJ1-1	.	.	14	CSAFRDSSAGIAFF	TGCAGTGCCTTTCGTGACAGCTCCGCCGGGATAGCTTTCTTT
TRBV24-1	TRBJ2-5	.	.	15	CATSDPRRGQETQYF	TGTGCCACCAGTGACCCTAGAAGGGGGCAAGAGACCCAGTACTTC
TRBV3-1	TRBJ1-2	.	.	13	CASSRPDGYGYTF	TGTGCCAGCAGCCGACCGGACGGCTATGGCTACACCTTC
TRBV7-2	TRBJ2-5	.	.	14	CASSVRTAQETQYF	TGTGCCAGCAGCGTACGGACGGCTCAAGAGACCCAGTACTTC
TRBV30	TRBJ2-1	TRBD1	once	15	CAWSPGQGGTNEQFF	TGTGCCTGGAGCCCGGGACAGGGGGGAACAAATGAGCAGTTCTTC
TRBV12-3/TRBV12-4	TRBJ2-3	.	.	11	CATRGVDTQYF	TGTGCCACCAGAGGGGTAGATACGCAGTATTTT
TRBV11-1	TRBJ2-2	.	.	15	CASKMELANTGELFF	TGTGCCAGCAAAATGGAATTGGCGAACACCGGGGAGCTGTTTTTT
TRBV7-9	TRBJ2-1	TRBD1	.	17	CASSFTWDRGQDNEQFF	TGTGCCAGCAGTTTTACTTGGGACAGGGGGCAGGACAATGAGCAGTTCTTC
TRBV18	TRBJ2-1	.	.	12	CASSQLASEQFF	TGTGCCAGCTCCCAACTAGCTTCTGAGCAGTTCTTC
TRBV15	TRBJ2-5	TRBD2	few	13	CATSTGGRETQYF	TGTGCCACCAGTACGGGGGGTAGGGAGACCCAGTACTTC
TRBV5-1	TRBJ1-1	.	.	13	CASSPHSGSEAFF	TGCGCCAGCTCGCCCCATTCGGGGTCTGAAGCTTTCTTT
TRBV18	TRBJ1-5	.	few	15	CASSSSGDSNQPQHF	TGTGCCAGCTCGAGCTCAGGGGACAGCAATCAGCCCCAGCATTTT